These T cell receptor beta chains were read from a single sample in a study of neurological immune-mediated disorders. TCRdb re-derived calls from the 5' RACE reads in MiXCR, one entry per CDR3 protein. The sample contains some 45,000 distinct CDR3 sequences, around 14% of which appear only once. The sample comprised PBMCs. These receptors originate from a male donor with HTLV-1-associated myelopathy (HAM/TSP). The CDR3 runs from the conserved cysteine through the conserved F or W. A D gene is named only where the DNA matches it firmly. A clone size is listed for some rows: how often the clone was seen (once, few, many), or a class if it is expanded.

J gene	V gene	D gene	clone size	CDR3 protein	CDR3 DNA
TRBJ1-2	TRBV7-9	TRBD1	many	CASSWDRGTYGYTF	TGTGCCAGCAGCTGGGACAGGGGGACTTATGGCTACACCTTC
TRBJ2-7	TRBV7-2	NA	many	CASSLRGTAVPEQYF	TGTGCCAGCAGCTTAAGGGGGACGGCGGTTCCCGAGCAGTACTTC
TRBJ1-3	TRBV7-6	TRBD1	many	CASSLGQGGNTIYF	TGTGCCAGCAGCCTCGGACAGGGCGGAAACACCATATATTTT
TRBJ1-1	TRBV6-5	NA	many	CASSYSDVPNTEAFF	TGTGCCAGCAGTTACTCGGATGTGCCGAACACTGAAGCTTTCTTT
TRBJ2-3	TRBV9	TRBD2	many	CASSVAGGLSDTQYF	TGTGCCAGCAGCGTAGCGGGGGGGTTGTCAGATACGCAGTATTTT
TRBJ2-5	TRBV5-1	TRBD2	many	CASSLEGLALETQYF	TGCGCCAGCAGCTTGGAGGGACTAGCCTTGGAGACCCAGTACTTC
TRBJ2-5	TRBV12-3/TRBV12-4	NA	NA	CASSPYGARRAMKETQYF	TGTGCCAGCAGTCCCTACGGGGCACGGCGCGCGATGAAAGAGACCCAGTACTTC
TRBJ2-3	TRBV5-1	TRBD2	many	CASSVGGTDTQYF	TGCGCCAGCAGCGTCGGGGGGACAGATACGCAGTATTTT
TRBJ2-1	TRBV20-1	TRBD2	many	CSARTGGSYNEQFF	TGCAGTGCTAGAACGGGGGGCTCCTACAATGAGCAGTTCTTC
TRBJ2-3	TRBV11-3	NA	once	CASSLIQDTQYF	TGTGCCAGCAGCTTAATCCAGGATACGCAGTATTTT
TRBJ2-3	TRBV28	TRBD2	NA	CASSVTSGGNTHTQSF	TGTGCCAGCAGTGTTACTAGCGGGGGGAACACACATACGCAGTCTTTT
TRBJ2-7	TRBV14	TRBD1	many	CASSQLTGTGYDEQYF	TGTGCCAGCAGCCAATTGACTGGGACAGGGTACGACGAGCAGTACTTC
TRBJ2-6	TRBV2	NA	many	CASSPGTAGANVLTF	TGTGCCAGCAGTCCCGGGACTGCTGGGGCCAACGTCCTGACTTTC
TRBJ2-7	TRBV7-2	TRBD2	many	CASSFIQRGGYEQYF	TGTGCCAGCAGCTTTATTCAGCGGGGGGGATACGAGCAGTACTTC
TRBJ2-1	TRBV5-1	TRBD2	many	CASSSGWGSSGGDEQFF	TGCGCCAGCAGCTCCGGTTGGGGGTCTAGCGGGGGAGATGAGCAGTTCTTC
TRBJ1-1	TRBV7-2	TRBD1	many	CASSTRQGVNTEAFF	TGTGCCAGCAGCACGCGACAGGGCGTGAACACTGAAGCTTTCTTT
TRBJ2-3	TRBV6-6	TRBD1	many	CAVTGGDGPDTQYF	TGTGCCGTGACAGGGGGCGACGGGCCAGATACGCAGTATTTT
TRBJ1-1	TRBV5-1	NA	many	CASTQGPTEDTEAFF	TGCGCCAGCACCCAGGGACCGACTGAGGACACTGAAGCTTTCTTT
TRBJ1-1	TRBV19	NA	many	CASSILVGANTEAFF	TGTGCCAGTAGTATCCTTGTGGGGGCGAACACTGAAGCTTTCTTT
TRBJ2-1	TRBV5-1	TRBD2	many	CASILGPSGGWNEQFF	TGCGCCAGCATCCTTGGCCCTAGCGGGGGTTGGAATGAGCAGTTCTTC
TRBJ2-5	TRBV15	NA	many	CATSRGKGQRGETQYF	TGTGCCACCAGCAGAGGAAAGGGGCAGCGTGGGGAGACCCAGTACTTC
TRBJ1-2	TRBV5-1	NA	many	CASSLGTPRIPSGYTF	TGCGCCAGCAGCTTGGGGACACCCCGGATACCCTCTGGCTACACCTTC
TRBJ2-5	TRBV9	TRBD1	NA	CASSASSGGRETQYF	TGTGCCAGCAGCGCCTCCTCAGGGGGCAGAGAGACCCAGTACTTC
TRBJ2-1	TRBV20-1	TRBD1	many	CSARTKDRGYNEQFF	TGCAGTGCCAGAACGAAGGACAGGGGGTACAATGAGCAGTTCTTC
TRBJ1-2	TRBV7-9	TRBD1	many	CASSLATGLNYGYTF	TGTGCCAGCAGCTTAGCGACAGGGCTAAACTATGGCTACACCTTC
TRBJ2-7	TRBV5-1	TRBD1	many	CASTQGTGGVYEQYF	TGCGCCAGCACGCAAGGGACAGGGGGTGTCTACGAGCAGTACTTC
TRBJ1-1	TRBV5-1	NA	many	CASRGIMNTEAFF	TGCGCCAGCAGGGGGATTATGAACACTGAAGCTTTCTTT
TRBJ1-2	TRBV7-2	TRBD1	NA	CASSLDPGGNYGYTF	TGTGCCAGCAGCTTAGATCCAGGGGGGAACTATGGCTACACCTTC
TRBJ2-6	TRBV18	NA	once	CASSPRSPLDYNSGANVLTF	TGTGCCAGCTCACCCCGAAGCCCTCTGGACTACAACTCTGGGGCCAACGTCCTGACTTTC
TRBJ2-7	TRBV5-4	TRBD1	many	CASSFRQGFDEQYF	TGTGCCAGCAGCTTCCGACAGGGATTCGACGAGCAGTACTTC
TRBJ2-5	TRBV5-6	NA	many	CASSFLGAGVQETQYF	TGTGCCAGCAGCTTTCTGGGGGCAGGCGTACAAGAGACCCAGTACTTC
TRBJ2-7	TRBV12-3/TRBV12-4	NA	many	CASSLAETYEQYF	TGTGCCAGCAGTTTAGCGGAAACCTACGAGCAGTACTTC
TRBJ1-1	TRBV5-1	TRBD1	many	CASSPPGQTMMNTEAFF	TGCGCCAGCAGCCCACCGGGACAGACCATGATGAACACTGAAGCTTTCTTT
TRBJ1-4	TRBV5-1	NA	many	CASSLEWGNEKLFF	TGCGCCAGCAGCTTGGAGTGGGGTAATGAAAAACTGTTTTTT
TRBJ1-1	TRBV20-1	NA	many	CSARGVLGTEAFF	TGCAGTGCTAGAGGGGTCCTAGGCACTGAAGCTTTCTTT
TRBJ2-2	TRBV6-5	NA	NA	CASSYGSGELFF	TGTGCCAGCAGTTACGGCTCCGGGGAGCTGTTTTTT
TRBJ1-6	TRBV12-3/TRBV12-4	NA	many	CASSFNSPPNSPLHF	TGTGCCAGCAGTTTTAACTCACCTCCTAATTCACCCCTCCACTTT
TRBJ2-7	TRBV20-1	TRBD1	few	CSARSPPGQGINEQYF	TGCAGTGCTAGAAGCCCTCCGGGACAGGGGATCAACGAGCAGTACTTC
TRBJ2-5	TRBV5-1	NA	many	CASSSNDLTRQETQYF	TGCGCCAGCAGCAGTAATGATCTGACTAGGCAAGAGACCCAGTACTTC
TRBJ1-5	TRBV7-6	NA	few	CASSLAASNQPQHF	TGTGCCAGCAGCTTGGCAGCTAGCAATCAGCCCCAGCATTTT
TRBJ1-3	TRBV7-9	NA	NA	CASSLGRYSDGNTIYF	TGTGCCAGCAGCTTGGGACGGTATTCTGATGGAAACACCATATATTTT
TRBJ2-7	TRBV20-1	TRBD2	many	CSASGGTLYEQYF	TGCAGTGCTAGCGGGGGGACCCTTTACGAGCAGTACTTC
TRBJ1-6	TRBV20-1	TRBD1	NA	CSARIPRTGASDSPLHF	TGCAGTGCTAGAATACCTCGGACAGGGGCGTCGGATTCACCCCTACACTTT
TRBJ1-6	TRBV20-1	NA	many	CSARDQAGSNSSPLHF	TGCAGTGCTAGAGATCAGGCAGGGTCTAATAGTTCACCCCTCCACTTT
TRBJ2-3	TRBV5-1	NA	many	CASSLVTDDRTDTQYF	TGCGCCAGCAGCTTGGTGACCGACGACCGCACAGATACGCAGTATTTT
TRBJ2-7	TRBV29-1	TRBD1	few	CSVGTGSSYEQYF	TGCAGCGTCGGGACAGGCAGCTCCTACGAGCAGTACTTC
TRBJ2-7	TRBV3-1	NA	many	CASSPLGSSGEQYF	TGTGCCAGCAGCCCCTTGGGAAGTTCGGGGGAGCAGTACTTC
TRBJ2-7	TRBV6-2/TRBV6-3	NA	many	CASSAGGRRPVYEQYF	TGTGCCAGCAGCGCCGGGGGGCGACGACCTGTCTACGAGCAGTACTTC
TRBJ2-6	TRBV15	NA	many	CATSSRGLMAGANVLTF	TGTGCCACCAGCTCCCGAGGATTGATGGCTGGGGCCAACGTCCTGACTTTC
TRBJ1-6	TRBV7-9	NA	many	CASSPGGRIGSPLHF	TGTGCCAGCAGCCCGGGGGGACGAATCGGTTCACCCCTCCACTTT
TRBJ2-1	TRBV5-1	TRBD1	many	CASSLLTGGHNEQFF	TGCGCCAGCAGCTTGTTGACAGGGGGCCACAATGAGCAGTTCTTC